This passage covers 3 T cell receptor beta chains from one sample sequenced in a study of blood T cell repertoires in COVID-19. TCRdb's table, derived via immunoSEQ multiplex PCR, lists solely in-frame clones and lacks some. The sample carries around 250,000 clones, around nine tenths recorded once. The sequenced material came from peripheral blood. The receptors here all came from a woman in her 70s with active or convalescent COVID-19.

The chain carries TRBV19 and TRBJ1-4, with TRBD1 matching 11 bases. Per the germline V gene, CDR1 is LNHDA and CDR2 is SQIVND (reference sequence). This CDR3 has 14 amino acids. J lost 8 bases, V lost 4 bases, and 3 bases had no gene match. The CDR3 here is CASSTGTGGEKLFF. CDR3 coding DNA: TGTGCCAGTAGTACCGGGACAGGGGGGGAAAAACTGTTTTTT.

Notes on this clone: One end of the junction fails to match germline, which may point to a read error. The chain carries TRBV27 and TRBJ2-1; 10 bases fit TRBD1. Germline lookup yields CDR1 MNHEY and CDR2 SMNVEV (reference sequence). The CDR3 runs 16 residues. The CDR3 nucleotides read TGTGCCAGCCAGACATTCCCGGGACAGGGGATTGGGGAGCCGTTCTTC. Translation: CASQTFPGQGIGEPFF.

The rearrangement uses TRBV5-1 and TRBJ2-2, with 11 bases matching TRBD2. In germline, CDR1 is SGHRS, CDR2 YFSETQ. The junction had 6 bases not matched to a gene; V was cut back by 8 bases and J by 0 bases. This CDR3 has 16 amino acids. The CDR3: CASTTSGGANTGELFF. The CDR3 bases are TGCGCCAGTACTACTAGCGGGGGTGCGAACACCGGGGAGCTGTTTTTT.